The T cell receptor (beta chain) under discussion was sequenced for a study of regulatory T cells in long-lasting Graves disease. Overall study: The term persistent Graves' disease signified upward of 5 years on antithyroid drugs with positive TSH receptor antibodies.

With iRepertoire HTBI primers and Arm-PCR of CDR3 regions, TCR beta libraries were built. TCRdb re-called the multiplex PCR reads with MiXCR, one entry per CDR3 protein. The data contain 500,000 to 800,000 distinct CDR3 sequences, 30% of them singletons. As regards this clonotype: Its antigen is still unknown.

Whole-study results and caveats: Shared public clonotypes totalled 2,741 in persistent patients, compared with around 880 in new patients.

Regarding time point: persistent/refractory GD, antithyroid drugs over 5 years with positive TRAb. Generation of the TCR library employed RNA extracted from PBMCs. Diagnosing Graves' disease relied on the American Thyroid Association guidelines. The CDR3 has 15 amino acids. Per germline, CDR1 SGHTA and CDR2 FQGNSA. V lost 5 bases to trimming and J lost 4 bases; unmatched junction nucleotides: 10. The V gene is TRBV7-2, the J gene TRBJ2-7; 8 bases match TRBD1. The sequencing here drew on peripheral blood mononuclear cells (PBMCs), taken when the disease was refractory, from a patient treated with antithyroid drugs. The sequence was collected from a female donor with Graves disease. The CDR3 DNA sequence: TGTGCCAGCAGCCGCGCAGGGGGCGCTCCGTACGAGCAGTACTTC. Protein: CASSRAGGAPYEQYF.